The 29 T cell receptor beta chains presented below share a single source sample, sequenced in a study of cytomegalovirus exposure and HLA in healthy donors. Method: immunoSEQ multiplex PCR; TCRdb's copy keeps in-frame clones and lacks some. The sample yields around 71,000 clones, approximately 93% seen once. The material sequenced was PBMCs. Receptor source: a man aged 18 to 29 in good health and CMV-seropositive.

The chain uses TRBV18 and TRBJ2-2; unclear D gene. The V gene's germline CDR1 is KGHSH and CDR2 LQKENI. The V gene lost 3 bases and the J gene lost 5 bases, with 13 bases spanning the gap. This CDR3 contains 15 residues. CDR3 in DNA: TGTGCCAGCTCACCCCCGGTGGGCCTAACCGGGGAGCTGTTTTTT. Its translation: CASSPPVGLTGELFF.

The genes are TRBV9 and TRBJ2-3; possibly TRBD2 for D (6 bases). In germline, CDR1 is SGDLS, CDR2 YYNGEE. The V end lost 0 bases, the J end lost 4 bases, and 9 bases lay between the germline ends. This CDR3 contains 14 residues. The CDR3 sequence is CASSVAGVSDTQYF. CDR3 DNA sequence: TGTGCCAGCAGCGTAGCGGGGGTATCAGATACGCAGTATTTT.

The chain links TRBV7-2 to TRBJ2-7, with 7 nucleotides matching TRBD1. V gave up 1 base and J gave up 7 bases; unmatched junction bases: 10. CDR1 is SGHTA and CDR2 is FQGNSA in the germline V gene. The CDR3 is made up of 15 amino acids. CDR3 sequence (DNA): TGTGCCAGCAGCTTAGACCGGGACAGTTCTACGGAGCAGTACTTC. This encodes CASSLDRDSSTEQYF.

J is TRBJ2-1 and V is TRBV27; perhaps TRBD2 as D (6 bases). The CDR3 is 15 residues long. CDR1 is MNHEY, CDR2 SMNVEV, per germline (reference sequence). V was trimmed by 0 bases and J by 2 bases, leaving 8 bases between them. CDR3 sequence reads: CASSLSASAYNEQFF. CDR3 sequence (DNA): TGTGCCAGCAGTTTATCGGCTAGCGCCTACAATGAGCAGTTCTTC.

The rearrangement joins TRBV15 to TRBJ1-6; 7 nucleotides match TRBD1. The germline V gene has CDR1 LNHNV and CDR2 YYDKDF (reference sequence). The trim removed 6 bases at V and 7 bases at J, leaving 6 bases unmatched. The CDR3 consists of 14 residues. The CDR3 is CATRRDRINSPLHF. In nucleotides, the CDR3 is TGTGCCACCAGAAGGGACAGAATCAATTCACCCCTCCACTTT.

This clone was seen only a few times. The rearrangement uses TRBV28 and TRBJ2-1; 9 positions agree with TRBD1. CDR1 is MDHEN and CDR2 is SYDVKM in the germline V gene. This CDR3 comprises 14 residues. Trimming at V came to 2 bases and at J to 12 bases, leaving 8 bases not matched to a gene. The CDR3 region is CASSLVKPTGGQFF. The CDR3 DNA follows: TGTGCCAGCAGTTTAGTCAAACCGACAGGGGGGCAGTTCTTC.

This clone occurred once. The V and J genes are TRBV7-6 and TRBJ2-1, with 12 bases matching TRBD2. The CDR3 spans 13 residues. Germline loops: CDR1 SGHVS, CDR2 FNYEAQ. V was clipped by 4 bases and J by 10 bases; unmatched bases: 2. Here the CDR3 reads CASSYGTSGEQFF. For the CDR3, the DNA is TGTGCCAGCAGCTACGGGACTAGCGGGGAGCAGTTCTTC.

The CDR3: CASSSSGGPYEQYF. CDR3 in DNA: TGTGCCAGCAGCTCTAGCGGGGGGCCCTACGAGCAGTACTTC. The chain is built from TRBV11-2 and TRBJ2-7; 11 bases match TRBD2. Germline loops: CDR1 SGHAT, CDR2 FQNNGV. The CDR3 consists of 14 residues. After removal of 4 bases from V and 2 bases from J, the junction contained 1 base not matched to a gene.

The genes are TRBV10-3 and TRBJ2-3; 13 bases map to TRBD2. J lost 5 bases, V lost 5 bases, and 7 bases had no gene match. Germline CDR1 is ENHRY and CDR2 is SYGVKD. The length of the CDR3 is 16 residues. Here the CDR3 reads CAISLGTSGDRDTQYF. CDR3 nucleotides: TGTGCCATCAGTCTAGGGACTAGCGGGGATAGAGATACGCAGTATTTT.

As DNA, the CDR3 is TGTGCCAGCAGTTCCGGGACAGTAAATGAAAAACTGTTTTTT. Its protein product is CASSSGTVNEKLFF. The chain carries TRBV6-6 and TRBJ1-4, with 7 bases identical to TRBD1. In germline, CDR1 is MNHNY, CDR2 SVGAGI (reference sequence). Germline trimming cut 4 bases from V and 5 bases from J; bases unmatched to any gene: 4. The CDR3 contains 14 residues.

The CDR3 loop reads CASSLSLNEKLFF. Here the CDR3 DNA reads TGTGCCAGCAGCTTGTCCTTAAATGAAAAACTGTTTTTT. This chain joins TRBV5-6 and TRBJ1-4; D remains unclear. Germline V CDR1 and CDR2: SGHDT, YYEEEE. V dropped 1 base and J dropped 5 bases, with 6 bases sitting between them. CDR3 length equals 13 residues.

The J gene is TRBJ2-5, the V gene TRBV5-1; weak D call: TRBD2 (6 bases). Germline CDR1 SGHRS, CDR2 YFSETQ. This CDR3 has 13 residues. Trimming left V 6 bases short and J 5 bases short, with 14 bases between. Here the CDR3 DNA reads TGCGCCAGCAAGATGGACCTAGCGGAGACCCAGTACTTC. It yields the protein CASKMDLAETQYF. The full variable domain, its missing parts supplied by reference TRBV5-1 and TRBJ2-5, is KAGVTQTPRYLIKTRGQQVTLSCSPISGHRSVSWYQQTPGQGLQFLFEYFSETQRNKGNFPGRFSGRQFSNSRSEMNVSTLELGDSALYLCASKMDLAETQYFGPGTRLLVL.

The chain has TRBV29-1 and TRBJ2-5; tentative D call: TRBD2 (6 bases). Trimming took off 1 base at V and 5 bases at J, with 11 bases between the two ends. In germline, CDR1 is SQVTM, CDR2 ANQGSEA. The CDR3 has 13 residues. The CDR3 here is CSVEARRGETQYF. The DNA of the CDR3 is TGCAGCGTTGAAGCAAGACGGGGGGAGACCCAGTACTTC. The whole variable domain, remainder taken from reference TRBV29-1 and TRBJ2-5, is SAVISQKPSRDICQRGTSLTIQCQVDSQVTMMFWYRQQPGQSLTLIATANQGSEATYESGFVIDKFPISRPNLTFSTLTVSNMSPEDSSIYLCSVEARRGETQYFGPGTRLLVL.

This clone was seen only once. V and J are TRBV5-1 and TRBJ2-6; 8 bases align to TRBD1. Germline V gives CDR1 SGHRS, CDR2 YFSETQ. There are 21 residues in the CDR3. The J segment lost 4 bases and the V segment lost 4 bases, leaving 22 bases of the junction unmatched. The CDR3 DNA reads TGCGCCAGCAGCCCCCGACCCCCCGGGACAGGTGACGTCCTCGGGGCCAACGTCCTGACTTTC. Its protein is CASSPRPPGTGDVLGANVLTF.

The chain employs TRBV5-6 and TRBJ2-3; D is ambiguous. The CDR3 spans 13 residues. V dropped 3 bases and J dropped 4 bases, with 9 bases sitting between them. Germline lookup yields CDR1 SGHDT and CDR2 YYEEEE. Here the CDR3 reads CASSSELADTQYF. The CDR3 region has the DNA TGTGCCAGCAGCTCCGAACTCGCAGATACGCAGTATTTT. The full variable domain, with the rest looked up from reference TRBV5-6 and TRBJ2-3, is DAGVTQSPTHLIKTRGQQVTLRCSPKSGHDTVSWYQQALGQGPQFIFQYYEEEERQRGNFPDRFSGHQFPNYSSELNVNALLLGDSALYLCASSSELADTQYFGPGTRLTVL.

This chain connects TRBV5-4 to TRBJ2-5, with 10 bases identical to TRBD2. The trim removed 2 bases at V and 5 bases at J, leaving 9 bases unmatched. The CDR3 runs 16 residues. CDR1 is SGHNT, CDR2 YYREEE, per germline (reference sequence). CDR3 amino acids: CASSLRLAGVSETQYF. CDR3 DNA sequence: TGTGCCAGCAGCTTAAGGCTAGCGGGAGTATCGGAGACCCAGTACTTC.

This sequence joins TRBV11-2 and TRBJ2-3; the D is unclear. CDR3 length equals 15 residues. Germline V lookup: CDR1 SGHAT, CDR2 FQNNGV. Trimming cost V 2 bases and J 3 bases, with 12 bases left between them. This chain's CDR3 is CASSLHGHPTDTQYF. Written as DNA, the CDR3 is TGTGCCAGCAGCTTACATGGCCACCCGACAGATACGCAGTATTTT.

This sequence joins TRBV2 and TRBJ1-5; 7 bases map to TRBD1. The CDR3 length is 13 residues. The ends lost 6 bases at V and 1 base at J; junction bases unmatched: 0. In germline, CDR1 is SNHLY, CDR2 FYNNEI. CDR3 nucleotides: TGTGCCAGCAGGGGACAGAGCAATCAGCCCCAGCATTTT. This gives the protein CASRGQSNQPQHF.

This chain links TRBV19 with TRBJ1-1; D is ambiguous. The V end was cut by 5 bases, the J end by 5 bases, with 15 bases between. This CDR3 spans 14 amino acids. Germline V gene lookup returns CDR1 LNHDA and CDR2 SQIVND (reference sequence). Here the CDR3 DNA reads TGTGCCAGTAGTGGAGGCAGATTGACAACTGAAGCTTTCTTT. This sequence encodes CASSGGRLTTEAFF.

The J gene is TRBJ1-3, the V gene TRBV5-1; D might be TRBD1 (5 bases). This CDR3 comprises 14 residues. The germline V and J ends were trimmed by 0 bases and 3 bases, with 7 bases remaining between them. Germline V lookup: CDR1 SGHRS, CDR2 YFSETQ. Written as DNA, the CDR3 is TGCGCCAGCAGCTTGGCAGGGAATGGAAACACCATATATTTT. This sequence encodes CASSLAGNGNTIYF.

The rearrangement joins TRBV6-6 to TRBJ1-2; D may be TRBD1 (6 bases). Germline assignment: CDR1 MNHNY and CDR2 SVGAGI (reference sequence). Between the trimmed V and J ends, which lost 6 bases and 2 bases, there was a span of 13 bases. This CDR3 spans 14 amino acids. The CDR3 nucleotides read TGTGCCAGCAGAGAGGGACACCTAAACTATGGCTACACCTTC. The encoded protein is CASREGHLNYGYTF.

This sequence joins TRBV28 and TRBJ1-2, with 7 positions matching TRBD1. Per the germline V gene, CDR1 is MDHEN and CDR2 is SYDVKM. This CDR3 comprises 17 residues. Germline trimming cut 5 bases from V and 0 bases from J; bases unmatched to any gene: 12. This CDR3 is CASSTIAGTETNYGYTF. CDR3 bases: TGTGCCAGCAGTACAATCGCCGGGACAGAAACTAACTATGGCTACACCTTC.

The chain employs TRBV5-1 and TRBJ2-5; 10 positions match TRBD2. Germline CDR1 is SGHRS and CDR2 is YFSETQ. V dropped 0 bases and J dropped 7; count of bases not matched to a gene: 6. The length of the CDR3 is 15 residues. CDR3 DNA sequence: TGCGCCAGCAGCTTGGTCGCTAGCGGGAGCGGGACCCAGTACTTC. It encodes CASSLVASGSGTQYF.

The CDR3 region has the DNA TGTGCCAGCAGTGTCCCGGGACTCAGCAATCAGCCCCAGCATTTT. Protein sequence: CASSVPGLSNQPQHF. V and J are TRBV28 and TRBJ1-5, with TRBD1 as a possible D gene (5 bases). Germline V gene data show CDR1 as MDHEN and CDR2 as SYDVKM. The CDR3 is 15 amino acids. Between the trimmed V and J ends, which lost 5 bases and 1 base, there was a span of 12 bases.

The chain uses TRBV4-1 and TRBJ2-7; a weak D match, TRBD2 (6 bases). The germline V and J ends were trimmed by 3 bases and 7 bases, with 16 bases remaining between them. This CDR3 is built from 14 residues. Germline lookup yields CDR1 MGHRA and CDR2 YSYEKL. CDR3 sequence: CASSQPGGSKEQYF. As DNA, the CDR3 is TGCGCCAGCAGCCAGCCCGGAGGGAGTAAGGAGCAGTACTTC.

The chain is built from TRBV21-1 and TRBJ2-1; the tabulated D call, TRBD1, remains unverified against the DNA. TRBV21-1 is labeled a pseudogene. The CDR3 has 17 amino acids. DNA for the CDR3: TGTGCCAGCAGCAAAGTGGCCCCTGCCCCCTCCTACAATGAGCAGTTCTTC. Its protein is CASSKVAPAPSYNEQFF.

This chain connects TRBV4-1 to TRBJ1-5, with a possible D match to TRBD1 (5 bases). There are 16 residues in the CDR3. Germline CDR1 is MGHRA and CDR2 is YSYEKL. V was pared by 6 bases and J by 3 bases, with 18 bases between. In DNA form, the CDR3 reads TGCGCCAGCAGTCCCGCCGGGACTACTTTCAATCAGCCCCAGCATTTT. Translating gives CASSPAGTTFNQPQHF.

The rearrangement uses TRBV6-1 and TRBJ2-1; 7 bases match TRBD2. With V trimmed by 2 bases and J by 6 bases, 7 bases remained unmatched. The CDR3 covers 15 residues. Germline CDR1 reads MNHNS; CDR2 reads SASEGT. The CDR3 spells CASSESGLVGNEQFF. Written as DNA, the CDR3 is TGTGCCAGCAGTGAATCCGGACTAGTGGGCAATGAGCAGTTCTTC.

The chain links TRBV5-1 to TRBJ2-3; 14 bases agree with TRBD2. After removal of 3 bases from V and 2 bases from J, the junction contained 5 bases not matched to a gene. The CDR3 consists of 17 residues. Per germline, CDR1 SGHRS and CDR2 YFSETQ. The DNA of the CDR3 is TGCGCCAGCAGCTCGGGACTAGCGGGGGTTTTCACAGATACGCAGTATTTT. Translation gives CASSSGLAGVFTDTQYF.